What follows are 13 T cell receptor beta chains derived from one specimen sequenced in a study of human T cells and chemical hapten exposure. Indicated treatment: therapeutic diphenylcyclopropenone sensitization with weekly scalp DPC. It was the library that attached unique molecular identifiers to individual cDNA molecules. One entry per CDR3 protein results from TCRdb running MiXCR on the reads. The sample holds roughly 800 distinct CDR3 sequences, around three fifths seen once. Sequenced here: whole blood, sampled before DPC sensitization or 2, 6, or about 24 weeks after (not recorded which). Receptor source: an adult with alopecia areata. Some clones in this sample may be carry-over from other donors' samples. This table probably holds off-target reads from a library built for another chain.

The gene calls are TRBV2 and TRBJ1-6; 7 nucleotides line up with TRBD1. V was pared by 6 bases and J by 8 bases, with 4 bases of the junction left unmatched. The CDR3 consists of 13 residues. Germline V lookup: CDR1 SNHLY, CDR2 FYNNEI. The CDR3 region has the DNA TGTGCCAGCAGCGGGACAGTCTATTCACCCCTCCACTTT. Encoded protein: CASSGTVYSPLHF.

CDR3 sequence reads: CASSRTGGGLTSYNSPLHF. Here the CDR3 DNA reads TGTGCCAGCAGTCGGACAGGGGGCGGCCTGACCTCCTATAATTCACCCCTCCACTTT. The gene calls are TRBV6-5 and TRBJ1-6; 11 nucleotides agree with TRBD1. The CDR3 is 19 residues long. Germline-derived CDR1 and CDR2 are MNHEY and SVGAGI. V dropped 5 bases and J dropped 0; count of bases not matched to a gene: 9.

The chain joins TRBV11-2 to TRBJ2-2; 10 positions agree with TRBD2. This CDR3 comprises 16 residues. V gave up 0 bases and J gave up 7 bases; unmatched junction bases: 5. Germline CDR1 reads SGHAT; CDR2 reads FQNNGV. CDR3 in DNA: TGTGCCAGCAGCTTAGATCGTAGACTAGCGGGCGGGGAGCTGTTTTTT. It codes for CASSLDRRLAGGELFF.

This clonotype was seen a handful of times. CDR3 coding DNA: TGCAGTGCTGGAAGTACTAGCGGCTATAGCACAGATACGCAGTATTTT. Protein: CSAGSTSGYSTDTQYF. The gene calls are TRBV20-1 and TRBJ2-3; 8 bases align to TRBD2. The CDR3 length is 16 residues. CDR1 and CDR2 from the germline V gene are DFQATT and SNEGSKA (reference sequence). V lost 5 bases to trimming and J lost 0 bases; unmatched junction nucleotides: 10.

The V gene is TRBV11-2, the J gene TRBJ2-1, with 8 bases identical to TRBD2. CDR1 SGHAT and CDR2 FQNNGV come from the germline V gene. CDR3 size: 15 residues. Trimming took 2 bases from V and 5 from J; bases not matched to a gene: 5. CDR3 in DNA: TGTGCCAGCAGCTTAAGTACGGGAGGGAACAATGAGCAGTTCTTC. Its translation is CASSLSTGGNNEQFF.

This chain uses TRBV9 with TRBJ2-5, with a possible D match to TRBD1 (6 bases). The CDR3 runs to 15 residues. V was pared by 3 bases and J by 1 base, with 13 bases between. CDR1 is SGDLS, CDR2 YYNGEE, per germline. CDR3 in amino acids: CASSEGVSTQETQYF. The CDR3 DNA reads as TGTGCCAGCAGCGAGGGGGTCTCTACCCAAGAGACCCAGTACTTC.

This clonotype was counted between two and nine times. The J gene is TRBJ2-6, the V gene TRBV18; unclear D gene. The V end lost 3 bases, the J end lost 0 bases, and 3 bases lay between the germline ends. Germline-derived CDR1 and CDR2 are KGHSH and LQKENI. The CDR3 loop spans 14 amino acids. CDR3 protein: CASSPSSGANVLTF. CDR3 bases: TGTGCCAGCTCACCCAGCTCTGGGGCCAACGTCCTGACTTTC.

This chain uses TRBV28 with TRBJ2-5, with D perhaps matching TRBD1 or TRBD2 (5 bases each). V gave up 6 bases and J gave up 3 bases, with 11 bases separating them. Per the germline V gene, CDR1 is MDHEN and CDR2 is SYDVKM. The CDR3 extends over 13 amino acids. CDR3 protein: CASSRDGKETQYF. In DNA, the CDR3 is TGTGCCAGCAGCAGGGACGGAAAAGAGACCCAGTACTTC.

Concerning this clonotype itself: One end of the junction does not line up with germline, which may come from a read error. CDR3 residues: CVSSAPFYSGRGTYEQYF. In DNA form, the CDR3 reads TGTGTCAGCAGTGCTCCTTTCTATAGCGGGAGGGGGACCTACGAGCAGTACTTC. V is TRBV7-2 and J is TRBJ2-7, with 11 bases aligning to TRBD2. The CDR3 is made up of 18 amino acids. The germline V gene encodes CDR1 SGHTA and CDR2 FQGNSA. Using reference TRBV7-2 and TRBJ2-7 for the parts outside the CDR3, the full variable domain is GAGVSQSPSNKVTEKGKDVELRCDPISGHTALYWYRQSLGQGLEFLIYFQGNSAPDKSGLPSDRFSAERTGGSVSTLTIQRTQQEDSAVYLCVSSAPFYSGRGTYEQYFGPGTRLTVT.

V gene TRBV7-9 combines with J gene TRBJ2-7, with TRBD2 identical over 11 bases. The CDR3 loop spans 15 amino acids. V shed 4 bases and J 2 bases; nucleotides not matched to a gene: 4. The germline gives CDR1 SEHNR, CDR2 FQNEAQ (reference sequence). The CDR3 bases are TGTGCCAGCAGCTCCGGGACTAGCGGCACCTACGAGCAGTACTTC. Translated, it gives CASSSGTSGTYEQYF.

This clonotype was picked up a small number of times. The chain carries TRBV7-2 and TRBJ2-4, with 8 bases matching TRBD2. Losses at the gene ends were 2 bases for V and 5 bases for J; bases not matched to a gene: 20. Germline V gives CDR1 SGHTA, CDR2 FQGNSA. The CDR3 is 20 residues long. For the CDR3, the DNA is TGTGCCAGCAGCTTAAAGGGGGGTAGACTAGCGCGATACGACGAAAACATTCAGTACTTC. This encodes CASSLKGGRLARYDENIQYF.

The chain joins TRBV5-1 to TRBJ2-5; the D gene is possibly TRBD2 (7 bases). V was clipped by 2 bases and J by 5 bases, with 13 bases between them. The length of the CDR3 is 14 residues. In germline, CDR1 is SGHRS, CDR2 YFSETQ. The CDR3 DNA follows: TGCGCCAGCAGCTTTGGGGGGGCGTACGAGACCCAGTACTTC. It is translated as CASSFGGAYETQYF. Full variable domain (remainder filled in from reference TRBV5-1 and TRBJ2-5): KAGVTQTPRYLIKTRGQQVTLSCSPISGHRSVSWYQQTPGQGLQFLFEYFSETQRNKGNFPGRFSGRQFSNSRSEMNVSTLELGDSALYLCASSFGGAYETQYFGPGTRLLVL.

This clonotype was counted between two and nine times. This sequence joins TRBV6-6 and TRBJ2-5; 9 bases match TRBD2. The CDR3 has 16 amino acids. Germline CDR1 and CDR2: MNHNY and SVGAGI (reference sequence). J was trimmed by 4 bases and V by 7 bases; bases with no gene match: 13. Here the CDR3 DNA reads TGTGCCAGCAAGGGCGGGAGGGCCCTCGGAGTAGAGACCCAGTACTTC. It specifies CASKGGRALGVETQYF.